This T cell receptor beta chain was sequenced for a study of identical twins. TCRdb passed the 5' RACE reads through MiXCR, listing each CDR3 protein once. Seen here are just under 650,000 distinct CDR3 sequences, under 8.5% observed once, and the top ten hold roughly 1.6%. Broader study findings: The abundant beta clonotypes from cord blood had fewer insertions, and memory repertoires had none of this.

As for this clonotype: Its cognate antigen is unknown.

The germline gives CDR1 SQVTM, CDR2 ANQGSEA. Trimming shortened V by 5 bases and J by 3 bases, and 14 bases separated the two germline ends. The CDR3 has 13 amino acids. These sequences were also reported in another study, on yellow fever vaccine responses in identical twins.

The sequenced sample was PBMCs. This chain links TRBV29-1 with TRBJ2-7, with D tentatively TRBD1 (6 bases). The TCR comes from a woman under 30 in good health. The CDR3 coding sequence is TGCAGCGTTACCCGTGGGACAAACTACGAGCAGTACTTC. Encoded protein: CSVTRGTNYEQYF.